Listed here are 20 T cell receptor beta chains from one sample, sequenced in a study of blood T cell repertoires in COVID-19. The assay was immunoSEQ multiplex PCR, and TCRdb's table has in-frame clones only and misses some. The repertoire has roughly 70,000 clones, about nine tenths of them found once; the top ten carry 3.2%. The specimen sequenced was peripheral blood. The origin of the receptors is a man in his fifties or sixties with active COVID-19.

The chain recombines TRBV28 with TRBJ2-7; 8 bases agree with TRBD1. The junction had 7 bases not matched to a gene; V was cut back by 4 bases and J by 2 bases. Germline V lookup: CDR1 MDHEN, CDR2 SYDVKM. The CDR3 has 15 amino acids. DNA for the CDR3: TGTGCCAGCAGTTCCAATGGACAGGGCCCCTACGAGCAGTACTTC. The encoded protein is CASSSNGQGPYEQYF.

This clone was picked up one time. The chain recombines TRBV5-1 with TRBJ2-3; no clear D. From germline, CDR1 is SGHRS and CDR2 YFSETQ. CDR3 length equals 14 residues. V lost 1 base and J lost 5, with 11 bases in between. The CDR3 region has the DNA TGCGCCAGCAGCTTGTCCCCCCGTAGAGATACGCAGTATTTT. Translating it yields CASSLSPRRDTQYF. Drawing the rest from reference TRBV5-1 and TRBJ2-3, the complete variable domain is KAGVTQTPRYLIKTRGQQVTLSCSPISGHRSVSWYQQTPGQGLQFLFEYFSETQRNKGNFPGRFSGRQFSNSRSEMNVSTLELGDSALYLCASSLSPRRDTQYFGPGTRLTVL.

The chain is built from TRBV15 and TRBJ1-1; 8 positions match TRBD1. Unmatched junction bases numbered 5, after V lost 5 bases and J lost 3 bases. Germline V gene lookup returns CDR1 LNHNV and CDR2 YYDKDF (reference sequence). The CDR3 has 14 amino acids. The CDR3 loop reads CATSDRGGDTEAFF. CDR3 bases: TGTGCCACCAGCGACAGGGGAGGTGACACTGAAGCTTTCTTT.

The sample holds one count of this clone. The CDR3 bases are TGTGCCAGCTACCGGGACAGGGGATACGAGCAGTACTTC. Amino acids: CASYRDRGYEQYF. The chain employs TRBV6-6 and TRBJ2-7, with 10 bases fitting TRBD1. The V and J ends lost 8 bases and 4 bases, in that order; junction bases with no gene match: 5. This CDR3 has 13 amino acids. Germline CDR1 MNHNY, CDR2 SVGAGI (reference sequence).

The V and J genes are TRBV2 and TRBJ2-7, with 8 bases fitting TRBD2. V lost 1 base and J lost 7; bases outside the gene matches: 6. This CDR3 has 14 amino acids. Germline V gene data show CDR1 as SNHLY and CDR2 as FYNNEI. As DNA, the CDR3 is TGTGCCAGCAGTGAAGGCGGGGGGTCCAGAGAGCAGTACTTC. Its translation: CASSEGGGSREQYF.

The chain couples TRBV4-1 to TRBJ1-5; 9 bases align to TRBD1. This CDR3 is 16 amino acids long. Losses at the gene ends were 1 base for V and 5 bases for J; bases not matched to a gene: 6. Germline CDR1 MGHRA, CDR2 YSYEKL. The CDR3 region is CASSQVSGQGYQPQHF. In DNA, the CDR3 is TGCGCCAGCAGCCAAGTATCGGGACAGGGATATCAGCCCCAGCATTTT.

The chain has TRBV9 and TRBJ2-7; TRBD2 is a possible D gene (6 bases). The CDR3 has 16 amino acids. Per the germline V gene, CDR1 is SGDLS and CDR2 is YYNGEE. With 3 bases removed from V and 6 bases from J, the gap between germline ends came to 22 bases. CDR3 nucleotides: TGTGCCAGCAGCGCGGTCGCCCGGGGAGGTCTTGGCGAGCAGTACTTC. Its translation is CASSAVARGGLGEQYF. Full variable domain (rest looked up from reference TRBV9 and TRBJ2-7): DSGVTQTPKHLITATGQRVTLRCSPRSGDLSVYWYQQSLDQGLQFLIQYYNGEERAKGNILERFSAQQFPDLHSELNLSSLELGDSALYFCASSAVARGGLGEQYFGPGTRLTVT.

This chain's CDR3 is CASSAPIAGSEDTQYF. DNA of the CDR3: TGTGCCAGCAGCGCGCCTATAGCGGGGTCTGAAGATACGCAGTATTTT. The rearrangement uses TRBV9 and TRBJ2-3; 8 bases align to TRBD2. Germline V gene data show CDR1 as SGDLS and CDR2 as YYNGEE. There are 16 residues in the CDR3. Trimming removed 3 bases from V and 5 bases from J; junction bases left unmatched: 11.

The chain couples TRBV29-1 to TRBJ2-7; TRBD1 matches at 11 bases. This CDR3 contains 13 residues. Germline V CDR1 and CDR2: SQVTM, ANQGSEA. V shed 6 bases and J 4 bases; nucleotides not matched to a gene: 5. CDR3 residues: CSVLGQGGYEQYF. CDR3 DNA: TGCAGCGTACTGGGACAGGGGGGGTACGAGCAGTACTTC.

The genes are TRBV4-2 and TRBJ1-6, with 8 bases identical to TRBD1. The CDR3 is 15 amino acids. V trimming: 4 bases; J trimming: 4 bases; junction bases outside the gene matches: 3. Germline CDR1 is LGHNA and CDR2 is YNFKEQ. The CDR3 reads CASSPDRGYNSPLHF. In nucleotides, the CDR3 is TGTGCCAGCAGCCCCGACAGGGGATATAATTCACCCCTCCACTTT.

This clone was observed a handful of times. The chain carries TRBV19 and TRBJ1-2; 7 nucleotides match TRBD1. Unmatched junction bases numbered 6, after V lost 3 bases and J lost 2 bases. CDR1 is LNHDA, CDR2 SQIVND, per germline (reference sequence). The CDR3 is 15 amino acids. CDR3 residues: CASSIRGQPNYGYTF. The CDR3 DNA reads as TGTGCCAGTAGTATCAGGGGACAGCCAAACTATGGCTACACCTTC.

V is TRBV7-2 and J is TRBJ2-7; 9 bases fit TRBD1. There are 19 residues in the CDR3. The junction had 20 bases not matched to a gene; V was cut back by 5 bases and J by 3 bases. CDR1 is SGHTA, CDR2 FQGNSA, per germline. CDR3 sequence reads: CASSPRQGGGAGENYEQYF. The CDR3 region has the DNA TGTGCCAGCAGCCCAAGACAGGGGGGCGGGGCGGGAGAAAACTACGAGCAGTACTTC.

The CDR3 nucleotides are TGTGCCAGCAGTTTAATGGCGGGAGGGCCTAAAGAGACCCAGTACTTC. Residues: CASSLMAGGPKETQYF. The chain joins TRBV27 to TRBJ2-5; 9 bases map to TRBD2. The V gene's germline CDR1 is MNHEY and CDR2 SMNVEV (reference sequence). The CDR3 sequence is 16 residues long. The J segment lost 3 bases and the V segment lost 2 bases, leaving 7 bases of the junction unmatched.

The chain has TRBV19 and TRBJ2-5, with 7 bases identical to TRBD1. Per germline, CDR1 LNHDA and CDR2 SQIVND (reference sequence). There are 16 residues in the CDR3. V lost 1 base and J lost 4; bases outside the gene matches: 9. Written as DNA, the CDR3 is TGTGCCAGTAGTATAGGGACAGGAGTTAGAGCAGAGACCCAGTACTTC. It translates to CASSIGTGVRAETQYF.

The chain employs TRBV5-6 and TRBJ2-3; 7 bases align to TRBD2. The CDR3 spans 15 residues. Germline CDR1 SGHDT, CDR2 YYEEEE. The V gene end was trimmed by 2 bases and the J gene end by 4 bases; junction bases not matched to a gene: 7. The CDR3 bases are TGTGCCAGCAGCTTCGGGACTATTGGGGCAGATACGCAGTATTTT. It codes for CASSFGTIGADTQYF. The full variable domain, completed using reference TRBV5-6 and TRBJ2-3, is DAGVTQSPTHLIKTRGQQVTLRCSPKSGHDTVSWYQQALGQGPQFIFQYYEEEERQRGNFPDRFSGHQFPNYSSELNVNALLLGDSALYLCASSFGTIGADTQYFGPGTRLTVL.

This chain joins TRBV5-6 and TRBJ2-2; D is possibly TRBD2 (6 bases). This CDR3 region has 14 residues. Germline V gives CDR1 SGHDT, CDR2 YYEEEE. V was pared by 8 bases and J by 0 bases, with 11 bases between. In DNA form, the CDR3 reads TGTGCCAGTAAGGAGGGACCGAACACCGGGGAGCTGTTTTTT. It translates to CASKEGPNTGELFF.

This clone was seen only a few times. The chain links TRBV5-1 to TRBJ1-6; 10 bases align to TRBD1. The CDR3 has 18 residues. Germline V CDR1 and CDR2: SGHRS, YFSETQ. The ends lost 0 bases at V and 7 bases at J; junction bases unmatched: 10. CDR3 in DNA: TGCGCCAGCAGCTTGGAAGGGGGACCGGACAGGGGGAATTCACCCCTCCACTTT. Amino acid sequence: CASSLEGGPDRGNSPLHF.

This chain joins TRBV11-2 and TRBJ2-5, with D perhaps matching TRBD1 (5 bases). Trimming took 5 bases from V and 3 from J, leaving 19 bases between them. CDR3 length: 16 residues. CDR1 SGHAT and CDR2 FQNNGV come from the germline V gene. The CDR3 coding sequence is TGTGCCAGCAGCACCGCCCGGGCAGGGCCCGAAGAGACCCAGTACTTC. Amino acids: CASSTARAGPEETQYF.

The gene calls are TRBV18 and TRBJ2-3; TRBD1 matches 9 bases. V trimming: 2 bases; J trimming: 4 bases; junction bases outside the gene matches: 7. Germline V CDR1 and CDR2: KGHSH, LQKENI. This CDR3 has 16 amino acids. The CDR3 nucleotides are TGTGCCAGCTCACCATTAGGACAGGGGACGGCAGATACGCAGTATTTT. Protein: CASSPLGQGTADTQYF.

The V gene is TRBV3-1 (or the pseudogene TRBV3-2), the J gene TRBJ2-7; 8 positions agree with TRBD2. J gave up 6 bases and V 2 bases, and 12 bases lay outside the gene matches. This CDR3 has 16 amino acids. The V gene's germline CDR1 is LGHDT and CDR2 YNNKEL (reference sequence). The CDR3 spells CASSQQAYAGGGEQYF. The CDR3 DNA reads TGTGCCAGCAGCCAACAAGCCTACGCGGGAGGAGGCGAGCAGTACTTC.